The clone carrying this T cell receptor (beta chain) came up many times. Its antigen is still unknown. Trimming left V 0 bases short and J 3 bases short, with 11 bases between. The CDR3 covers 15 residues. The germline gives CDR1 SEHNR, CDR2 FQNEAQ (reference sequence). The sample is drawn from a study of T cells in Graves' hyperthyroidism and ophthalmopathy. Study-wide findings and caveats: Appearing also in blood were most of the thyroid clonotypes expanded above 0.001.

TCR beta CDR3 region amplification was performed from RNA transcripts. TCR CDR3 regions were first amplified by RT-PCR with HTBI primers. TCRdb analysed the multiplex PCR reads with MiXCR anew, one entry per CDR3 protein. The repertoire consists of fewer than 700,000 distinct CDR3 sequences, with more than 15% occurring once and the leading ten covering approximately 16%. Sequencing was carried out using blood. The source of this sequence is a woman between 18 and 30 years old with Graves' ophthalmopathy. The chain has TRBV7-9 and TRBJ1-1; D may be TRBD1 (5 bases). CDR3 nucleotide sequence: TGTGCCAGCAGCTTAGCACCTGTAGGGGACACTGAAGCTTTCTTT. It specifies CASSLAPVGDTEAFF.